The clone carrying this TCR beta chain was observed many times. Investigators reverse transcribed all isolated RNA, so they sequenced expressed TCRB transcripts. Using immunoSEQ multiplex PCR, the repertoire was profiled, and TCRdb retains in-frame clones only, with some absent. The repertoire includes almost 350,000 clones, around 7.6% of them detected once, and approximately 0.47% sits in the top ten. This sample is part of a study of beta chain features in type 1 diabetes. Each population that was sorted was more than 95% pure. CDR1 is MNHEY and CDR2 is SVGAGI in the germline V gene. V was trimmed by 5 bases and J by 0 bases, leaving 11 bases between them. CDR3 length: 14 residues.

The chain links TRBV6-5 to TRBJ2-7; D tentatively reads TRBD1 or TRBD2 (5 bases each). Sequencing was done on a sample of central memory CD4+ T cells from blood. The origin of this receptor is a young woman in good health. The CDR3 bases are TGTGCCAGCAGTACTGGGACGGGCTCCTACGAGCAGTACTTC. This codes for CASSTGTGSYEQYF.